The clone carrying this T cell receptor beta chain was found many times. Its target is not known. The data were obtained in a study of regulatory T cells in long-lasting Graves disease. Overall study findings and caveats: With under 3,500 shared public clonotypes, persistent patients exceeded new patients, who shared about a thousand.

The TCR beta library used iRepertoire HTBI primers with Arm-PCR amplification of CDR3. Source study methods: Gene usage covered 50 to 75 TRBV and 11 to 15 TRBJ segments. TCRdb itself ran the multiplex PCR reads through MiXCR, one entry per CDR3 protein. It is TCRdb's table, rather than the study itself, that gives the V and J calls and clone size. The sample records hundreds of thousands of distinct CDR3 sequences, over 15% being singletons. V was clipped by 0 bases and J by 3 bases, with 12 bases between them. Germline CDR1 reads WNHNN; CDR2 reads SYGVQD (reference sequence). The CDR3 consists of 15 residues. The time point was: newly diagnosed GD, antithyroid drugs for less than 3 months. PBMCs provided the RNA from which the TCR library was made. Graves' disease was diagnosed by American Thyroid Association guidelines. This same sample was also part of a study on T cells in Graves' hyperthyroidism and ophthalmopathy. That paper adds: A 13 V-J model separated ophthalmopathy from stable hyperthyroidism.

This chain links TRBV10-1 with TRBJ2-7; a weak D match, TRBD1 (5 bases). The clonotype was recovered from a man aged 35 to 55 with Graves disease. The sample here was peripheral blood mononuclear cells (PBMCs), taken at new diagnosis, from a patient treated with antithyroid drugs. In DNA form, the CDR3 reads TGCGCCAGCAGTGAGTCGCTTGGGGCCCTCTACGAGCAGTACTTC. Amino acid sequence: CASSESLGALYEQYF.